Shown below are 27 T cell receptor beta chains from a single sample sequenced in a study of somatic mutations in cytotoxic T cells in rheumatoid arthritis. Using immunoSEQ multiplex PCR, the repertoire was profiled, and TCRdb retains in-frame clones only, with some absent. The sample carries 15,000 to 20,000 clones, around 79% recorded once. The sequencing sample was made of CD8+ T cells sorted from blood. Receptors were obtained from a woman aged 60 to 75 in good health.

The chain joins TRBV11-2 to TRBJ2-3, with 7 bases that match TRBD2. The germline gives CDR1 SGHAT, CDR2 FQNNGV. V shed 1 base and J 7 bases; nucleotides not matched to a gene: 8. The CDR3 covers 15 residues. The CDR3 is CASSLGGGRRNTQYF. CDR3 in DNA: TGTGCCAGCAGCTTAGGGGGCGGGAGAAGGAATACGCAGTATTTT.

This clone was counted once. The chain uses TRBV9 and TRBJ1-4; no reliable D call. This CDR3 is 14 amino acids long. CDR1 and CDR2 (germline): SGDLS, YYNGEE. Trimming took 2 bases from V and 4 from J, leaving 9 bases between them. CDR3 residues: CASSVFSGNEKLFF. DNA of the CDR3: TGTGCCAGCAGCGTGTTTTCGGGTAATGAAAAACTGTTTTTT.

This chain uses TRBV6-1 with TRBJ2-7; 9 nucleotides align to TRBD1. J was trimmed by 3 bases and V by 6 bases; bases with no gene match: 6. In germline, CDR1 is MNHNS, CDR2 SASEGT. The CDR3 consists of 14 residues. The CDR3 bases are TGTGCCAGCAGGGACCGGGACAGGGTCTACGAGCAGTACTTC. Its protein product is CASRDRDRVYEQYF.

In its sample, this clone was seen a few times. The rearrangement joins TRBV9 to TRBJ1-2; D unclear. Trimming cost V 3 bases and J 5 bases, with 8 bases left between them. The CDR3 contains 12 residues. Germline assignment: CDR1 SGDLS and CDR2 YYNGEE. The CDR3 DNA follows: TGTGCCAGCAGCGAGACTGCTTATGGCTACACCTTC. Protein sequence: CASSETAYGYTF.

In this sample, this clone turned up a few times. The rearrangement uses TRBV2 and TRBJ2-7; 7 nucleotides align to TRBD1. V was pared by 1 base and J by 2 bases, with 5 bases of the junction left unmatched. CDR3 length: 15 amino acids. Germline V gene data show CDR1 as SNHLY and CDR2 as FYNNEI. CDR3 sequence reads: CASSEGQGSPYEQYF. The CDR3 DNA follows: TGTGCCAGCAGTGAAGGACAGGGCAGTCCCTACGAGCAGTACTTC.

The chain combines TRBV2 with TRBJ2-6, with D maybe TRBD2 (5 bases). Germline V gives CDR1 SNHLY, CDR2 FYNNEI. V lost 6 bases, J lost 2 bases, and 8 bases lay in between. CDR3 length: 14 amino acids. Here the CDR3 reads CASRAGAGANVLTF. Here the CDR3 DNA reads TGTGCCAGCAGGGCCGGGGCTGGGGCCAACGTCCTGACTTTC.

The J gene is TRBJ2-7, the V gene TRBV18; either TRBD1 or TRBD2 may fit D (5 bases each). The germline V gene encodes CDR1 KGHSH and CDR2 LQKENI. The CDR3 has 16 amino acids. Trimming cost V 4 bases and J 4 bases, with 20 bases left between them. CDR3 in DNA: TGTGCCAGCTCACATCTGCGAGAGGGGTCTCCGTACGAGCAGTACTTC. Translated, it gives CASSHLREGSPYEQYF.

The CDR3 protein is CASSLSLAVADYGYTF. The CDR3 DNA sequence: TGTGCCAGCAGTTTATCGCTGGCAGTAGCCGACTATGGCTACACCTTC. The genes are TRBV27 and TRBJ1-2; D uncertain. The V and J ends lost 0 bases and 3 bases respectively, with 14 bases between them. The CDR3 runs to 16 residues. Per germline, CDR1 MNHEY and CDR2 SMNVEV (reference sequence).

Only one count was recorded for this clone. The chain recombines TRBV7-9 with TRBJ2-7, with 12 bases fitting TRBD2. V lost 5 bases to trimming and J lost 5 bases; unmatched junction nucleotides: 10. The CDR3 contains 16 residues. Germline CDR1 SEHNR, CDR2 FQNEAQ (reference sequence). CDR3 DNA: TGTGCCAGCAGCCCAGGACTAGCGGGGAGCTACCACGAGCAGTACTTC. Translating it yields CASSPGLAGSYHEQYF.

This clone was counted only a few times. J is TRBJ2-7 and V is TRBV7-9, with 9 bases matching TRBD1. Per germline, CDR1 SEHNR and CDR2 FQNEAQ (reference sequence). The CDR3 consists of 15 residues. V gave up 5 bases and J gave up 4 bases; unmatched junction bases: 9. The CDR3 DNA reads as TGTGCCAGCAGCCCAAGGGACAGGGCGAGGTACGAGCAGTACTTC. Translating gives CASSPRDRARYEQYF.

The rearrangement joins TRBV10-1 to TRBJ1-2; D is possibly TRBD1 (5 bases). Germline lookup yields CDR1 WNHNN and CDR2 SYGVQD (reference sequence). The CDR3 extends over 13 amino acids. V lost 4 bases to trimming and J lost 4 bases, with 10 bases between them. The CDR3 DNA reads TGCGCCAGCAGTGGCCAGGGCACCTATGGCTACACCTTC. This translates into CASSGQGTYGYTF.

This clone has just one count. J is TRBJ2-7 and V is TRBV15; TRBD2 aligns across 10 bases. The CDR3 is 13 residues long. Looked up from germline, CDR1 is LNHNV and CDR2 is YYDKDF (reference sequence). Losses at the gene ends were 5 bases for V and 7 bases for J; bases not matched to a gene: 5. CDR3 nucleotide sequence: TGTGCCACCAGCCTAGCGGGAGTGAGGGAGCAGTACTTC. Its translation is CATSLAGVREQYF.

This rearrangement joins TRBV6-5 to TRBJ2-5, with D possibly matching TRBD2 (5 bases). V lost 2 bases and J lost 5, with 15 bases in between. CDR3 length equals 15 residues. Germline CDR1 and CDR2: MNHEY and SVGAGI. CDR3 DNA: TGTGCCAGCAGTTACGGGAATACCGGGAAGGAGACCCAGTACTTC. Its protein is CASSYGNTGKETQYF.

This clone was seen just once. The rearrangement links TRBV29-1 to TRBJ1-2, with 7 bases identical to TRBD1. CDR3 length: 15 residues. Germline assignment: CDR1 SQVTM and CDR2 ANQGSEA. V was pared by 7 bases and J by 3 bases, with 14 bases of the junction left unmatched. The CDR3 nucleotides read TGCAGCGCCCTGGACAGGTTGGGAGGTTACTATGGCTACACCTTC. Amino acid sequence: CSALDRLGGYYGYTF.

V is TRBV7-9 and J is TRBJ1-4, with a weak D call TRBD1 (6 bases). V lost 1 base and J lost 5, with 20 bases in between. The CDR3 has 18 residues. Germline lookup yields CDR1 SEHNR and CDR2 FQNEAQ (reference sequence). The CDR3 spells CASSLDSSTTRGNEKLFF. The CDR3 nucleotides are TGTGCCAGCAGCTTAGACAGCAGTACAACGAGGGGGAATGAAAAACTGTTTTTT.

This clone was recorded a few times. The rearrangement joins TRBV30 to TRBJ1-1; D gene ambiguous. Trimming removed 2 bases from V and 1 base from J, with 5 bases in between. This CDR3 has 12 amino acids. CDR1 is GTSNPN, CDR2 SVGIG, per germline (reference sequence). This CDR3 reads CAWSPWNTEAFF. CDR3 DNA: TGTGCCTGGAGTCCATGGAACACTGAAGCTTTCTTT.

This chain joins TRBV30 and TRBJ2-1; 10 nucleotides match TRBD2. The germline CDR1 and CDR2 sequences are GTSNPN and SVGIG (reference sequence). The CDR3 totals 16 residues. The trim removed 1 base at V and 3 bases at J, leaving 6 bases unmatched. The CDR3 coding sequence is TGTGCCTGGAGTGAAGCGGGGGGGCCGAACTACAATGAGCAGTTCTTC. Amino acid sequence: CAWSEAGGPNYNEQFF.

V usage is TRBV2 and J usage is TRBJ2-7; TRBD2 might be the D (6 bases). V was clipped by 6 bases and J by 4 bases, with 19 bases between them. The CDR3 has 15 residues. The germline gives CDR1 SNHLY, CDR2 FYNNEI. CDR3 residues: CASREGLGGVYEQYF. CDR3 bases: TGTGCCAGCAGGGAGGGACTTGGCGGAGTTTACGAGCAGTACTTC.

V and J are TRBV6-1 and TRBJ2-7; 13 bases align to TRBD2. Germline trimming cut 2 bases from V and 3 bases from J; bases unmatched to any gene: 13. CDR3 length: 19 residues. In germline, CDR1 is MNHNS, CDR2 SASEGT. CDR3 sequence reads: CASSEIRVGTSGKYYEQYF. The CDR3 nucleotides read TGTGCCAGCAGTGAAATTCGGGTCGGGACTAGCGGGAAGTACTACGAGCAGTACTTC.

This chain links TRBV5-8 with TRBJ2-7, with no clear D. Between the trimmed V and J ends, which lost 0 bases and 2 bases, there was a span of 6 bases. The CDR3 consists of 13 residues. CDR1 and CDR2 from the germline V gene are SGHTS and YDEGEE. DNA of the CDR3: TGTGCCAGCAGCTTGGAAGGGCCCTACGAGCAGTACTTC. The encoded protein is CASSLEGPYEQYF.

The chain is built from TRBV5-1 and TRBJ2-7, with TRBD1 matching 7 bases. This CDR3 has 14 residues. Trimming took 5 bases from V and 5 from J; bases not matched to a gene: 10. Germline assignment: CDR1 SGHRS and CDR2 YFSETQ. CDR3 sequence reads: CASSRDRVVHEQYF. The CDR3 DNA sequence: TGCGCCAGCAGTCGTGACAGGGTGGTCCACGAGCAGTACTTC.

V usage is TRBV27 and J usage is TRBJ1-1; D not certain. Trimming cost V 2 bases and J 0 bases, with 7 bases left between them. The CDR3 sequence is 14 residues long. The germline V gene encodes CDR1 MNHEY and CDR2 SMNVEV (reference sequence). CDR3 region: CASSLGSMNTEAFF. CDR3 in DNA: TGTGCCAGCAGTTTAGGCAGCATGAACACTGAAGCTTTCTTT.

J is TRBJ2-7 and V is TRBV5-4; TRBD2 is a possible D gene (5 bases). The CDR3 runs 14 residues. The germline V gene has CDR1 SGHNT and CDR2 YYREEE (reference sequence). V was pared by 3 bases and J by 1 base, with 11 bases between. The DNA for the CDR3 is TGTGCCAGCAGCTATTCCGGGATTTCCTACGAGCAGTACTTC. It translates to CASSYSGISYEQYF.

The rearrangement uses TRBV11-2 and TRBJ1-2; D not resolved. CDR1 SGHAT and CDR2 FQNNGV come from the germline V gene. The CDR3 consists of 14 residues. Trimming cost V 5 bases and J 0 bases, with 10 bases left between them. This CDR3 reads CASSPGKANYGYTF. The CDR3 DNA reads TGTGCCAGCAGCCCAGGAAAAGCTAACTATGGCTACACCTTC.

This rearrangement joins TRBV19 to TRBJ1-3; D is uncertain. V gave up 1 base and J gave up 0 bases, with 10 bases separating them. Germline lookup yields CDR1 LNHDA and CDR2 SQIVND (reference sequence). CDR3 length: 16 amino acids. The CDR3 bases are TGTGCCAGTAGTATAGTACCGACGAGCTCTGGAAACACCATATATTTT. Translation: CASSIVPTSSGNTIYF.

The chain is built from TRBV15 and TRBJ1-2; 8 bases fit TRBD1. The CDR3 runs 15 residues. The germline V gene encodes CDR1 LNHNV and CDR2 YYDKDF (reference sequence). V lost 0 bases to trimming and J lost 8 bases; unmatched junction nucleotides: 8. DNA of the CDR3: TGTGCCACCAGCAGAGACAGGACAGGGAGGTACGGCTACACCTTC. Its translation is CATSRDRTGRYGYTF.

This chain joins TRBV13 and TRBJ2-1; TRBD2 agrees at 11 bases. V dropped 6 bases and J dropped 5; count of bases not matched to a gene: 12. The V gene's germline CDR1 is PRHDT and CDR2 FYEKMQ (reference sequence). This CDR3 comprises 17 residues. CDR3 sequence reads: CASRPISGTSGNNEQFF. DNA for the CDR3: TGTGCCAGCAGGCCTATTTCCGGGACTAGCGGAAACAATGAGCAGTTCTTC. The full variable domain, in which reference TRBV13 and TRBJ2-1 provide the parts outside the CDR3, is AAGVIQSPRHLIKEKRETATLKCYPIPRHDTVYWYQQGPGQDPQFLISFYEKMQSDKGSIPDRFSAQQFSDYHSELNMSSLELGDSALYFCASRPISGTSGNNEQFFGPGTRLTVL.